Listed below are T cell receptor beta chains from one sample, sequenced in a study of T cells in Graves' hyperthyroidism and ophthalmopathy. TCRdb analysed the multiplex PCR reads with MiXCR anew, one entry per CDR3 protein. Among approximately 600,000 distinct CDR3 sequences listed, about 14% were seen once. The specimen was blood. These receptor sequences come from a woman in her forties with Graves' ophthalmopathy. CDR3s include the opening cysteine and the closing phenylalanine or tryptophan. The order of the fields is D gene, clone size, J gene, V gene, CDR3 DNA, CDR3 protein. D genes are given only for firm matches. Clone sizes are given selectively: once, few, many, or a class where the clone is expanded.

>.|.|TRBJ1-1|TRBV19
TGTGCCAGTAGTATCCCCGGCTTAGCGAAGCCTGAAGCTTTCTTT
CASSIPGLAKPEAFF
>TRBD1|many|TRBJ2-5|TRBV11-1
TGTGCCAGCAGCCAAGGGACAGCCGCTCGCGAGACCCAGTACTTC
CASSQGTAARETQYF
>TRBD2|many|TRBJ2-7|TRBV6-2/TRBV6-3
TGTGCCAGCAGTTACAGCGGGAGTCTTGGCGAGCAGTACTTC
CASSYSGSLGEQYF
>TRBD2|many|TRBJ2-2|TRBV6-5
TGTGCCAGCAAGAGAGGAGGTCTAGCGGGCGGGGAGCTGTTTTTT
CASKRGGLAGGELFF
>.|many|TRBJ1-1|TRBV20-1
TGCAGTGCTAGGTTGGATACGAACACTGAAGCTTTCTTT
CSARLDTNTEAFF
>TRBD2|many|TRBJ2-7|TRBV7-2
TGTGCCAGCAGCTTTGAGCTAGCGGGAGGATACGAGCAGTACTTC
CASSFELAGGYEQYF
>.|.|TRBJ2-5|TRBV6-2/TRBV6-3
TGTGCCAGCAGTTTAGTTTCGGGGTATCGAGAGACCCAGTACTTC
CASSLVSGYRETQYF
>.|many|TRBJ2-7|TRBV28
TGTGCCAGCAGTCCCTCCGGGAGCTACGACGAGCAGTACTTC
CASSPSGSYDEQYF
>.|many|TRBJ2-7|TRBV6-2/TRBV6-3
TGTGCCAGCAGTTTCAATCCCCAGCGGCAGGCCTACGAGCAGTACTTC
CASSFNPQRQAYEQYF
>.|many|TRBJ2-7|TRBV28
TGTGCCAGCAGTTCAGGAGGGGGAATCGGCGCGGGGTACTTC
CASSSGGGIGAGYF
>TRBD2|many|TRBJ2-7|TRBV6-1
TGTGCCAGCAGTAAACGGGGACTAGCGGGGTCCTACGAGCAGTACTTC
CASSKRGLAGSYEQYF
>.|.|TRBJ1-1|TRBV11-1
TGTGCCAGCAGCTTTCCCGGACGGATAATGAACACTGAAGCTTTCTTT
CASSFPGRIMNTEAFF
>.|many|TRBJ2-1|TRBV19
TGTGCCAGTAGTACGAGCAGACCTGGGGCTGAGCAGTTCTTC
CASSTSRPGAEQFF